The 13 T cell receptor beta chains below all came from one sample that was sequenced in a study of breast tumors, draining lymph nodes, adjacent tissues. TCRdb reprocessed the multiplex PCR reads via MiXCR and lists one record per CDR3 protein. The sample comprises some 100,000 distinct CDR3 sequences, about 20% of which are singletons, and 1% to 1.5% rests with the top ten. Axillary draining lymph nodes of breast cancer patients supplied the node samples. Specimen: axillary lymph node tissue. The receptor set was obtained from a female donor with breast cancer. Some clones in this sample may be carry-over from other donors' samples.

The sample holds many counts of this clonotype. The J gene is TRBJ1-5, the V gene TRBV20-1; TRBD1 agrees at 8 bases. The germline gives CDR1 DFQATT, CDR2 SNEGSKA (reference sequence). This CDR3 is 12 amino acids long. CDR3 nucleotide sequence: TGCAGGAGGACAGGGCGCTACCAGCCCCAGCATTTT. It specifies CRRTGRYQPQHF.

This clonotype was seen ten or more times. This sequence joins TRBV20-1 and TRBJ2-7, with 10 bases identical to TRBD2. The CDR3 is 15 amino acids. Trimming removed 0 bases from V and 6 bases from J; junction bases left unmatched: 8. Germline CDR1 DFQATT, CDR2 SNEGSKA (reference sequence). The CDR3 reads CSARDATLAGSEQYF. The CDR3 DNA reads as TGCAGTGCTAGAGATGCTACACTAGCGGGGAGCGAGCAGTACTTC.

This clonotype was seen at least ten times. CDR3 sequence (DNA): TGTGCCTGGAGAAGGTTTGGGGACTCCTACGAGCAGTACTTC. Translated: CAWRRFGDSYEQYF. This rearrangement joins TRBV30 to TRBJ2-7; D call uncertain. Trimming left V 3 bases short and J 0 bases short, with 12 bases between. This CDR3 comprises 14 residues. Per germline, CDR1 GTSNPN and CDR2 SVGIG (reference sequence). The whole variable domain, filled in from reference TRBV30 and TRBJ2-7, reads SQTIHQWPATLVQPVGSPLSLECTVEGTSNPNLYWYRQAAGRGLQLLFYSVGIGQISSEVPQNLSASRPQDRQFILSSKKLLLSDSGFYLCAWRRFGDSYEQYFGPGTRLTVT.

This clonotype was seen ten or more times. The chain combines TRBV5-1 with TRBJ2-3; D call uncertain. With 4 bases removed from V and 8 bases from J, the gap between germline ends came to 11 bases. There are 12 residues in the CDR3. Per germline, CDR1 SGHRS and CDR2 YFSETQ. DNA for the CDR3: TGCGCCAGCAGCCCAACAAGCCGTACGCAGTATTTT. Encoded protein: CASSPTSRTQYF.

The CDR3 loop is CASSMAAGGNTEAFF. Here the CDR3 DNA reads TGTGCCAGTAGTATGGCGGCGGGGGGGAACACTGAAGCTTTCTTT. The chain recombines TRBV19 with TRBJ1-1; possible D gene TRBD1, 5 bases. The V gene's germline CDR1 is LNHDA and CDR2 SQIVND (reference sequence). The CDR3 extends over 15 amino acids. Trimming shortened V by 3 bases and J by 1 base, and 12 bases separated the two germline ends.

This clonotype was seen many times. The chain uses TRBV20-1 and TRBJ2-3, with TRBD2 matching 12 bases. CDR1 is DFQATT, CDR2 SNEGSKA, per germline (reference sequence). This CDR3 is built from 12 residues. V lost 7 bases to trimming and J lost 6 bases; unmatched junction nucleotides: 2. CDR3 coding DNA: TGCAGTGACCTAGCGGGAGGGGATACGCAGTATTTT. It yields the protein CSDLAGGDTQYF.

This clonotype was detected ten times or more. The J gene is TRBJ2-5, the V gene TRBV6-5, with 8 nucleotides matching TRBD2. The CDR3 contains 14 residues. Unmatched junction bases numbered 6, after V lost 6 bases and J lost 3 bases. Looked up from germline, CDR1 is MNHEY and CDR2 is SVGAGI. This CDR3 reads CASSKAGEEETQYF. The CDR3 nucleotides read TGTGCCAGCAGCAAAGCGGGAGAGGAAGAGACCCAGTACTTC.

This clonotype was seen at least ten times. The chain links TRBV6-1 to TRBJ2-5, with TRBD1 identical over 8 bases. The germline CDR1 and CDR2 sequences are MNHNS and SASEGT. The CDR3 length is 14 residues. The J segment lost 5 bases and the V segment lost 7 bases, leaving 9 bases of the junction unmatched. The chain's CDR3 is CASKTTGAGETQYF. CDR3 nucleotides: TGTGCCAGCAAGACGACAGGGGCAGGGGAGACCCAGTACTTC.

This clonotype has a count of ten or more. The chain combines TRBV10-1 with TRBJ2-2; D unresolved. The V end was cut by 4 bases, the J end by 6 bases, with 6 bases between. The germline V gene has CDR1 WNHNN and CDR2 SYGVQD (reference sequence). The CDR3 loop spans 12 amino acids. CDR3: CASSVRAGELFF. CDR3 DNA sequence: TGCGCCAGCAGTGTTAGGGCCGGGGAGCTGTTTTTT.

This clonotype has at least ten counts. The DNA for the CDR3 is TGTGCCAGCAGTTACCGTCGGGGAGGTTCCTCTGGGGCCAACGTCCTGACTTTC. Residues: CASSYRRGGSSGANVLTF. The J gene is TRBJ2-6, the V gene TRBV6-5, with a weak D call TRBD2 (6 bases). V was trimmed by 2 bases and J by 0 bases, leaving 14 bases between them. CDR1 MNHEY and CDR2 SVGAGI come from the germline V gene. The CDR3 totals 18 residues.

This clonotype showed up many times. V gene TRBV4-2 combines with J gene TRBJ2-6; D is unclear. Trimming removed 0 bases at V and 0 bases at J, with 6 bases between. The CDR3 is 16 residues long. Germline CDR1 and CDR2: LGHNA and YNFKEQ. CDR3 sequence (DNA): TGTGCCAGCAGCCAAGAACGAGGCTCTGGGGCCAACGTCCTGACTTTC. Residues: CASSQERGSGANVLTF.

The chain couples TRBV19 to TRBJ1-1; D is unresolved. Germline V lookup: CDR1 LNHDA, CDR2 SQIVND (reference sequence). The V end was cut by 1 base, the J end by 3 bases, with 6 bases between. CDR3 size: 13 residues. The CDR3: CASSIGVDTEAFF. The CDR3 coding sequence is TGTGCCAGTAGTATAGGGGTGGACACTGAAGCTTTCTTT.

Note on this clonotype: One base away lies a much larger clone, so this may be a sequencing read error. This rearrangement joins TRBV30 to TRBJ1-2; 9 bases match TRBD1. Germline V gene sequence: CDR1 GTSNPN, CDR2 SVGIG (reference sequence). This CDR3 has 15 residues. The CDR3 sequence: CAWSVRGDRAYGHTF. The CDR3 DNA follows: TGTGCCTGGAGTGTACGGGGGGACAGGGCGTATGGCCACACCTTC.